Detailed here is one TCR beta chain. No antigen is known for it. The entry originates in a study of blood T cells in healthy people across ages. The CDR3 covers 14 residues. The V end was cut by 3 bases, the J end by 4 bases, with 9 bases between. Findings and limits, study-wide: Higher diversity, along with more naive CD4+ cells, distinguished long-lived donors from aged donors. TCR beta diversity, measured per million T cells, fell in a roughly linear way with age.

A J-beta primer mix and a sample-barcoded 5' primer were used in a second PCR of roughly 6 to 11 cycles. Every individual sample yielded 2.5 million or more paired-end reads (each containing CDR3). TCRdb called the 5' RACE reads again in MiXCR, with one record for every CDR3 protein. The table includes around 780,000 distinct CDR3 sequences, just over 55% detected once. The chain links TRBV12-3 or TRBV12-4 to TRBJ1-4; the D is unclear. The sequencing input was blood. This receptor was taken from a man aged 35-49 years in good health. The CDR3 bases are TGTGCCAGCAGTTTTGGGCGGGGTAATGAAAAACTGTTTTTT. It specifies CASSFGRGNEKLFF.